This T cell receptor (beta chain) is from a study of CD8 T cells in Susac syndrome (dated by TCRdb to the late 2010s). Describing the broader study: Among the Susac syndrome patients who were sequenced, clinically active disease was present in five or six and clinical remission was observed in 8 or 9. At blood withdrawal, Susac syndrome patients were either therapy-naive, taking corticosteroids (in some cases with IVIg as well), or taking IVIg alone. The study used repertoire sequencing to test whether antigen drove CD8+ T cell activation and differentiation in Susac syndrome. The study compared CD8+ T cell repertoire clonality among 12 healthy donors, 14 Susac syndrome patients and about 16 multiple sclerosis patients. The investigation overall reported the following: Clonal expansion was observed in Susac syndrome CD8+ repertoires, with the highest expansion in CD8+ TEMRA cells and greater expansion in clinically active than in remitting patients. In the total CD8+ and CD8+ TEMRA repertoires, 15 to 20 and five Susac-specific public clones, respectively, were identified. The study acknowledged that relatively few individuals were included in the TCR sequencing and HLA analysis.

High-throughput TCR beta sequencing profiled peripheral blood CD8+ and CD4+ T cells from healthy donors, Susac syndrome patients and multiple sclerosis patients. Recently defined diagnostic criteria for definite or probable disease were met by the Susac syndrome patients. Bulk CD8+ and CD4+ T cells were purified magnetically by negative isolation, whereas CD8+ TEMRA cells were enriched by FACS. Blood was drawn into EDTA tubes, processed within 24 hours, and PBMCs were isolated by density gradient centrifugation. PBMCs intended for TCR sequencing were cryopreserved in liquid nitrogen and were subsequently thawed in a 37 degrees C water bath. The sorted or isolated CD4+, CD8+ and CD8+ TEMRA cells reached a purity of at least 90%. RNA was extracted using the RNeasy kit, and about 0.45 to 1 microgram was reverse transcribed with random hexamers. The immunoSEQ multiplex PCR assay, which covers 54 Vbeta and 13 Jbeta segments, was used to amplify TCR beta CDR3 regions. PCR amplification bias was corrected using a synthetic template baseline for primer optimization and computational correction. As for the original processing: Only productive sequences were kept, with reads annotated to V, D and J genes according to IMGT and analyzed in immunoSEQ Analyzer. Clonality was computed as one minus Shannon entropy normalized by log2 of the number of productive unique sequences. For each patient and control, public and private clones were evaluated within the 100 most prevalent clones. Susac-specific clones were defined as absent from healthy and MS cohorts, roughly 1,100 published viral clones and other ImmuneACCESS disease sequences. Clones were called with MiXCR by TCRdb after fastp trimmed the public reads at Q25, and only in-frame beta chains were retained. Rows with a matching CDR3 protein are joined into one entry that keeps the most common DNA and genes. In this record, the V and J calls reflect TCRdb's handling and not the investigators' own analysis. A total of 84,000 or so distinct CDR3 sequences appear in this sample, 90% to 95% of them only once. The biggest ten clones account for around 0.94% of the sample.

Regarding this clonotype: Its antigen specificity is not known. There are no base qualities to consult, and no much larger clone falls within one base.

The clonotype originates from a human donor with Susac syndrome. Sequencing was carried out using CD8+ T cells from PBMCs.

The CDR3 sequence is CASSQVVSDSYEQYF. The base sequence is TGTGCCAGCAGCCAAGTTGTCTCCGACTCCTACGAGCAGTACTTC. Here the chain combines TRBV3-1 and TRBJ2-7; no D gene can be assigned with confidence. From a lookup of the germline V gene (reference sequence), CDR1 and CDR2 are LGHDT and YNNKEL. V is pared back by 1 base and J by 0 bases, with 10 bases lying between the germline termini. From the cysteine up to the phenylalanine, the CDR3 has a length of 15 residues. Of all the DNA, just the CDR3 is kept, 45 bases in frame from base 1.